A single sample is the source of the 15 T cell receptor beta chains below, sequenced in a study of breast tumors, draining lymph nodes, adjacent tissues. TCRdb fed the multiplex PCR reads into MiXCR, producing one record per CDR3 protein. The sample has about 31,000 distinct CDR3 sequences, less than 65% seen once. Source material: breast tumor tissue. The source of these receptors is a female donor with breast cancer. Some clones in this sample may be carry-over from other donors' samples.

Concerning this clonotype: Germline and junction disagree at one end, which may indicate a read error. The gene calls are TRBV14 and TRBJ2-7; a weak D match, TRBD2 (7 bases). Germline lookup yields CDR1 SGHDN and CDR2 FVKESK. The CDR3 is 15 residues long. CDR3 loop: CASSTRGGGYYEPYF. For the CDR3, the DNA is TGTGCCAGCAGCACTAGAGGGGGGGGCTACTACGAGCCGTACTTC.

Within the sample, this clonotype is medium-sized. The chain couples TRBV6-1 to TRBJ2-7; 7 nucleotides match TRBD1. The CDR3 totals 13 residues. Per the germline V gene, CDR1 is MNHNS and CDR2 is SASEGT. V shed 7 bases and J 0 bases; nucleotides not matched to a gene: 3. Written as DNA, the CDR3 is TGTGCCAGCATGGACAGGACCTCCTACGAGCAGTACTTC. As protein: CASMDRTSYEQYF.

This clonotype was counted ten times or more. A read error is possible here, since a much larger clone lies one base away. The CDR3 protein is CSARDLRGAAAQYF. The CDR3 DNA reads TGCAGTGCTAGAGATCTTAGGGGTGCGGCGGCCCAGTACTTC. The chain carries TRBV20-1 and TRBJ2-5; TRBD1 might be the D (5 bases). CDR3 length: 14 residues. V was pared by 0 bases and J by 9 bases, with 17 bases between. Germline V gene sequence: CDR1 DFQATT, CDR2 SNEGSKA (reference sequence).

Relative to its sample, this clonotype is medium-sized. This chain uses TRBV6-6 with TRBJ2-3, with 8 bases that match TRBD2. Unmatched junction bases numbered 12, after V lost 6 bases and J lost 7 bases. The CDR3 loop spans 15 amino acids. Germline CDR1 and CDR2: MNHNY and SVGAGI (reference sequence). The CDR3 protein is CASSPSAGGDNTQYF. The CDR3 bases are TGTGCCAGCAGCCCTTCGGCCGGGGGGGATAATACGCAGTATTTT.

In DNA, the CDR3 is TGTGCCAGCAGTGGGACTAGCGGGAGAATCCCCGAGCAGTACTTC. Protein: CASSGTSGRIPEQYF. The genes are TRBV6-1 and TRBJ2-7, with 13 bases fitting TRBD2. After removal of 4 bases from V and 6 bases from J, the junction contained 6 bases not matched to a gene. This CDR3 spans 15 amino acids. The germline V gene has CDR1 MNHNS and CDR2 SASEGT.

This clonotype was seen at least ten times. A much larger clone sits a single nucleotide away, making a read error possible. The chain employs TRBV6-2 or TRBV6-3 and TRBJ1-5; D remains unclear. The CDR3 spans 13 residues. V was trimmed by 5 bases and J by 4 bases, leaving 9 bases between them. Germline loops: CDR1 MNHEY, CDR2 SVGEGT. CDR3 sequence reads: CASSHVGNQPQHF. The DNA of the CDR3 is TGTGCCAGCAGTCACGTTGGGAATCAGCCCCAGCATTTT.

This CDR3 is CATSGGSYEQYF. In DNA, the CDR3 is TGTGCCACCAGTGGGGGGTCCTACGAGCAGTACTTC. The rearrangement links TRBV24-1 to TRBJ2-7, with D perhaps given as TRBD1 or TRBD2 (5 bases each). Germline-derived CDR1 and CDR2 are KGHDR and SFDVKD. V shed 5 bases and J shed 1 base, with 5 bases lying between them. This CDR3 comprises 12 residues.

This chain connects TRBV7-2 to TRBJ1-4, with 9 positions matching TRBD1. This CDR3 has 16 amino acids. In germline, CDR1 is SGHTA, CDR2 FQGNSA. The V segment lost 3 bases and the J segment 5 bases; nucleotides outside the gene matches: 7. CDR3 loop: CASSFEGTGRNEKLFF. The CDR3 DNA sequence: TGTGCCAGCAGCTTTGAAGGGACAGGGCGAAATGAAAAACTGTTTTTT.

This chain links TRBV2 with TRBJ1-6; perhaps TRBD1 as D (6 bases). From germline, CDR1 is SNHLY and CDR2 FYNNEI. Trimming took 6 bases from V and 0 from J, leaving 12 bases between them. This CDR3 has 16 amino acids. CDR3: CASRDPGDSYNSPLHF. DNA of the CDR3: TGTGCCAGCAGGGACCCAGGGGACTCCTATAATTCACCCCTCCACTTT.

The chain carries TRBV7-9 and TRBJ2-7; D might be TRBD2 (6 bases). CDR3 length equals 15 residues. The ends were cut back, 1 base at V and 2 bases at J, with 12 bases in the middle. Germline assignment: CDR1 SEHNR and CDR2 FQNEAQ (reference sequence). The CDR3 reads CASSLGGERPYEQYF. The CDR3 region has the DNA TGTGCCAGCAGCTTAGGGGGGGAGCGGCCCTACGAGCAGTACTTC. Combining the CDR3 with reference TRBV7-9 and TRBJ2-7 gives the whole variable domain DTGVSQNPRHKITKRGQNVTFRCDPISEHNRLYWYRQTLGQGPEFLTYFQNEAQLEKSRLLSDRFSAERPKGSFSTLEIQRTEQGDSAMYLCASSLGGERPYEQYFGPGTRLTVT.

This clonotype has a single count. J is TRBJ2-7 and V is TRBV5-1; 8 bases match TRBD1. The CDR3 contains 17 residues. The V and J ends lost 2 bases and 1 base, in that order; junction bases with no gene match: 11. Germline V gene data show CDR1 as SGHRS and CDR2 as YFSETQ. The CDR3 is CASSFSTGGQVSYEQYF. The CDR3 DNA reads as TGCGCCAGCAGCTTCTCGACCGGGGGACAGGTGTCCTACGAGCAGTACTTC. Full variable domain (rest looked up from reference TRBV5-1 and TRBJ2-7): KAGVTQTPRYLIKTRGQQVTLSCSPISGHRSVSWYQQTPGQGLQFLFEYFSETQRNKGNFPGRFSGRQFSNSRSEMNVSTLELGDSALYLCASSFSTGGQVSYEQYFGPGTRLTVT.

This clonotype has at least ten counts. This rearrangement joins TRBV4-2 to TRBJ2-4, with 7 bases fitting TRBD2. The CDR3 length is 17 residues. In germline, CDR1 is LGHNA, CDR2 YNFKEQ. V was clipped by 1 base and J by 2 bases; unmatched bases: 8. Here the CDR3 reads CASSQVPQGLTKNIQYF. CDR3 DNA: TGTGCCAGCAGCCAAGTCCCGCAGGGACTAACCAAAAACATTCAGTACTTC.

This clonotype has only a few counts. V is TRBV20-1 and J is TRBJ1-1; D possibly corresponds to TRBD1 (6 bases). The ends were cut back, 6 bases at V and 5 bases at J, with 22 bases in the middle. Per germline, CDR1 DFQATT and CDR2 SNEGSKA (reference sequence). This CDR3 is 15 amino acids long. The CDR3 DNA follows: TGCAGTGCAAAACACCCGGGACAAGACGGGACTGAAGCTTTCTTT. Translated, it gives CSAKHPGQDGTEAFF.

This clonotype was picked up many times. This rearrangement joins TRBV5-1 to TRBJ2-7, with TRBD2 matching 11 bases. CDR1 is SGHRS and CDR2 is YFSETQ in the germline V gene. V shed 0 bases, J shed 3 bases, and the junction held 5 bases outside the gene matches. CDR3 length: 16 residues. CDR3 bases: TGCGCCAGCAGCTTGGCGAGTCTAGCGGGAGGCTACGAGCAGTACTTC. This sequence encodes CASSLASLAGGYEQYF.

This chain joins TRBV20-1 and TRBJ1-2, with 8 bases that match TRBD1. The V gene's germline CDR1 is DFQATT and CDR2 SNEGSKA (reference sequence). This CDR3 is built from 13 residues. V dropped 5 bases and J dropped 8; count of bases not matched to a gene: 10. In nucleotides, the CDR3 is TGCAGTGCTCTGCCGGGACAGGCTTGGGGCTACACCTTC. It is translated as CSALPGQAWGYTF.